This TCR beta chain was retrieved from a study of T cell changes during pregnancy in multiple sclerosis. The table came from immunoSEQ multiplex PCR; TCRdb's copy has only in-frame clones and leaves some out. There are about 46,000 clones in the sample; approximately 92% occur only once, and 3.9% lies in the top ten. The V gene's germline CDR1 is SGHTA and CDR2 FQGNSA. The CDR3 covers 13 residues. Trimming cost V 5 bases and J 4 bases, with 11 bases left between them. The clonotype was recovered from a female donor with multiple sclerosis, enrolled in a pregnancy study. The J gene is TRBJ2-5, the V gene TRBV7-2; D not certain. The sample consisted of CD8+ T cells from peripheral blood mononuclear cells, taken after pregnancy. The CDR3 bases are TGTGCCAGCAGCCCGAGGATCATAGAGACCCAGTACTTC. Amino acids: CASSPRIIETQYF.